This TCR beta chain was obtained from a study of T cells in Graves' hyperthyroidism and ophthalmopathy. RNA transcripts yielded amplified TCR beta CDR3 regions. Initially, a first-round RT-PCR of the TCR CDR3 employed the HTBI primer set. TCRdb redid the calling of the multiplex PCR reads with MiXCR, one entry per CDR3 protein. This sample has about 620,000 distinct CDR3 sequences; 15% to 20% occur once, and the top ten carry around 4%. Findings and caveats of the study: The blood repertoire included most of the expanded thyroid clonotypes above 0.001.

Trimming stripped 7 bases from V and 8 bases from J, with 12 bases between. CDR1 SGHAT and CDR2 FQNNGV come from the germline V gene. This CDR3 is built from 12 residues. In its sample, this clonotype was seen many times. Its antigen is unidentified. Material for sequencing was blood. The chain combines TRBV11-2 with TRBJ2-1, with D perhaps TRBD2 (5 bases). This receptor was identified in a woman aged 25-40 years with Graves' hyperthyroidism. The CDR3 DNA follows: TGTGCCAGCATCTCTAGCCTGGATGAGCAGTTCTTC. Its translation is CASISSLDEQFF.